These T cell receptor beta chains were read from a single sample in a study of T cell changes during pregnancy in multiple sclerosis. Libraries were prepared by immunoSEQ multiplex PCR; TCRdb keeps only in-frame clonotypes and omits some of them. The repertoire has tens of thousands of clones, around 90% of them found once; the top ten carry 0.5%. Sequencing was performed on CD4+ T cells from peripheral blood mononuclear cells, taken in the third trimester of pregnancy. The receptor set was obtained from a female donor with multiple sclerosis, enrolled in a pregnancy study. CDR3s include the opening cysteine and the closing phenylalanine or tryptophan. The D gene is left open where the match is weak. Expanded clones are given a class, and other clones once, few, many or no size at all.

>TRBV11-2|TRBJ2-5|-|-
TGTGCCAGCAGCTTAGCCCTGGGAGGTAGAGAGACCCAGTACTTC
CASSLALGGRETQYF
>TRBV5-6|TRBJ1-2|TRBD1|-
TGTGCCAGCAGCGGGGACAGGGGTCGAGCTAACTATGGCTACACCTTC
CASSGDRGRANYGYTF
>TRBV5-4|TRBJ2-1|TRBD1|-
TGTGCCAGCAGCTTGGTCGGACAGGGTTACAATGAGCAGTTCTTC
CASSLVGQGYNEQFF
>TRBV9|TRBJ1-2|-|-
TGTGCCAGCAGCGTAGGGACATCGTTCTATGGCTACACCTTC
CASSVGTSFYGYTF
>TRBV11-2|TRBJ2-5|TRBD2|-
TGTGCCAGCAGCCGCAATTCGGTAGCGGGGTTAGCAACCCAGTACTTC
CASSRNSVAGLATQYF
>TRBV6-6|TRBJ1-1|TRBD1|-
TGTGCCAGCCGGGACAGGGGGCTTAGCACTGAAGCTTTCTTT
CASRDRGLSTEAFF
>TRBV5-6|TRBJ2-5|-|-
TGTGCCAGCAGCTTAGGGGATAGGGAGACCCAGTACTTC
CASSLGDRETQYF
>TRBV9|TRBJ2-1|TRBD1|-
TGTGCCAGCAGCCTCACCGGGACAGGGAACTATGAGCAGTTCTTC
CASSLTGTGNYEQFF
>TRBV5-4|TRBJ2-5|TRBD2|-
TGTGCCAGCAGCTTGGGTGGCGGGGGGTTACAAGAGACCCAGTACTTC
CASSLGGGGLQETQYF
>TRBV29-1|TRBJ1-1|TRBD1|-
TGCAGCGCGGATCCGGGACAGGGATGGACTGAAGCTTTCTTT
CSADPGQGWTEAFF
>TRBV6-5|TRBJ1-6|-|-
TGTGCCAGCAGGGTTTCGGGGACCGGGGGGCTTCCCCTCCACTTT
CASRVSGTGGLPLHF
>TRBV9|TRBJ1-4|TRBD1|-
TGTGCCAGCAGCATGACAGGGCGGGCAACTAATGAAAAACTGTTTTTT
CASSMTGRATNEKLFF
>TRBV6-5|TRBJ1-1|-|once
TGTGCCGCCTGGAGGGGACTGAGCACTGAAGCTTTCTTT
CAAWRGLSTEAFF
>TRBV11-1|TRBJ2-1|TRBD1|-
TGTGCCAGCAGCGCCCACAGGGGGAGTAACAATGAGCAGTTCTTC
CASSAHRGSNNEQFF
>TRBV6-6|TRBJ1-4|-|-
TGTGCCAGCAGTTCGGGTCCTCCTTTTAATGAAAAACTGTTTTTT
CASSSGPPFNEKLFF
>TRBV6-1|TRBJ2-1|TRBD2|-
TGTGCCAGTCATCGGACTAGCAGCTCTAATGAGCAGTTCTTC
CASHRTSSSNEQFF
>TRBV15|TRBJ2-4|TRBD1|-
TGTGCCACCAGCAGAGGGGACAGGGATTCGTTTCAGTACTTC
CATSRGDRDSFQYF
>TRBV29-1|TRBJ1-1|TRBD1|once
TGCAGCGCCCGTGCGGACAGGCCGAACACTGAAGCTTTCTTT
CSARADRPNTEAFF
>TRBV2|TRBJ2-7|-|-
TGTGCCAGCAGCGTCCCGTGGGGCCGCTCCGAGCAGTACTTC
CASSVPWGRSEQYF
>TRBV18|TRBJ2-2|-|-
TGTGCCAGCTCACCTGACAGTGGGGAGCTGTTTTTT
CASSPDSGELFF
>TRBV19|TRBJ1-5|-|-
TGTGCCAGTAGTATTTCGGTCATTTTGGGAGGGAGCAATCAGCCCCAGCATTTT
CASSISVILGGSNQPQHF
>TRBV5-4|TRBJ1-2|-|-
TGTGCCAGCAGCTCTCAGGGCAGAGATGGCTACACCTTC
CASSSQGRDGYTF
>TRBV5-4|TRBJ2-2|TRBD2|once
TGTGCCAGCAGCTTGGCCGGGGGGGCCCACACCGGGGAGCTGTTTTTT
CASSLAGGAHTGELFF
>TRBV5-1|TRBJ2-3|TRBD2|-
TGCGCCAGCAGCCAGTCGGGGGGGCGTGCAGATACGCAGTATTTT
CASSQSGGRADTQYF
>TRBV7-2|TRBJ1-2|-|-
TGTGCCAGCAGCTCATGGTCCAGCGTCTATGGCTACACCTTC
CASSSWSSVYGYTF
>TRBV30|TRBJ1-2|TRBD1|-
TGTGCCTGGAGTGTACGCCAGGGGGCGGTTGGCTACACCTTC
CAWSVRQGAVGYTF